This passage covers 23 T cell receptor beta chains from one sample sequenced in a study of blood T cells in healthy people across ages. A second PCR of 7 to 11 cycles used a sample-barcoded 5' primer and a J-beta primer mix. A single record per CDR3 protein comes from TCRdb applying MiXCR to the 5' RACE reads. The table lists about 1.4 million distinct CDR3 sequences, roughly 64% of them singletons, with 6.5% to 8.5% in the top ten. Sequencing was done on a sample of blood. The source is a man between 18 and 35 years old in good health.

V usage is TRBV20-1 and J usage is TRBJ2-5, with 12 bases aligning to TRBD2. The J call could be wrong; TRBJ2-7 is a better fit for the DNA end. CDR3 length: 17 amino acids. Germline V gene sequence: CDR1 DFQATT, CDR2 SNEGSKA (reference sequence). The CDR3 reads CSARLAGVKKRAYEQYF. The CDR3, as DNA: TGCAGTGCTCGACTAGCGGGAGTTAAAAAAAGGGCCTACGAGCAGTACTTC.

This chain connects TRBV10-1 to TRBJ2-4; perhaps TRBD2 as D (7 bases). CDR1 and CDR2 from the germline V gene are WNHNN and SYGVQD (reference sequence). The CDR3 consists of 15 residues. V was cut by 0 bases and J by 7 bases, with 13 bases left in between. CDR3 in amino acids: CASSESREGDNIQYF. CDR3 bases: TGCGCCAGCAGTGAGTCCAGGGAGGGGGATAACATTCAGTACTTC.

V gene TRBV4-1 combines with J gene TRBJ2-1; the D gene is possibly TRBD2 (6 bases). The germline CDR1 and CDR2 sequences are MGHRA and YSYEKL. The germline V and J ends were trimmed by 2 bases and 6 bases, with 17 bases remaining between them. The CDR3 runs 16 residues. CDR3 region: CASSQKLGGPRNEQFF. The CDR3 DNA is TGCGCCAGCAGCCAAAAGCTCGGAGGGCCACGCAATGAGCAGTTCTTC.

V gene TRBV3-1 combines with J gene TRBJ2-7; TRBD2 matches 7 bases. The V and J ends lost 0 bases and 6 bases, in that order; junction bases with no gene match: 8. CDR3 size: 15 residues. Germline CDR1 is LGHDT and CDR2 is YNNKEL (reference sequence). CDR3 nucleotides: TGTGCCAGCAGCCAAGAGCTAGCGGCTGGGGGCGAGCAGTACTTC. Protein product: CASSQELAAGGEQYF.

The rearrangement uses TRBV7-8 and TRBJ2-7; TRBD1 aligns across 9 bases. Germline CDR1 reads SGHVS; CDR2 reads FQNEAQ. With V trimmed by 7 bases and J by 4 bases, 8 bases remained unmatched. The CDR3 covers 14 residues. CDR3 coding DNA: TGTGCCAGCACCCCGGACAGGGGACCTTACGAGCAGTACTTC. Translating gives CASTPDRGPYEQYF.

The chain joins TRBV27 to TRBJ1-4; D remains ambiguous. This CDR3 region has 15 residues. Deletions cut 6 bases from V and 8 bases from J, with 19 bases between. The V gene's germline CDR1 is MNHEY and CDR2 SMNVEV (reference sequence). The chain's CDR3 is CASSLSGAKSEKLFF. The CDR3 nucleotides are TGTGCCAGCAGCCTCTCGGGTGCGAAGTCGGAAAAACTGTTTTTT. Combining the CDR3 with reference TRBV27 and TRBJ1-4 gives the whole variable domain EAQVTQNPRYLITVTGKKLTVTCSQNMNHEYMSWYRQDPGLGLRQIYYSMNVEVTDKGDVPEGYKVSRKEKRNFPLILESPSPNQTSLYFCASSLSGAKSEKLFFGSGTQLSVL.

The J gene is TRBJ1-2, the V gene TRBV10-3; 12 bases are a match to TRBD1. Germline CDR1 ENHRY, CDR2 SYGVKD. V was pared by 4 bases and J by 5 bases, with 8 bases of the junction left unmatched. The length of the CDR3 is 16 residues. The CDR3 region has the DNA TGTGCCATCAGTGCGGGACAGGGGGCCGGGGGTTATGGCTACACCTTC. As protein: CAISAGQGAGGYGYTF.

Written as DNA, the CDR3 is TGTGCCAGCAGTTATCTTGGGGGGGCGGACACTGAAGCTTTCTTT. It translates to CASSYLGGADTEAFF. The chain combines TRBV6-5 with TRBJ1-1; tentatively, D is TRBD1 (6 bases). The V gene's germline CDR1 is MNHEY and CDR2 SVGAGI. The CDR3 length is 15 residues. The V gene lost 3 bases and the J gene lost 3 bases, with 14 bases spanning the gap.

This clonotype came up once. This rearrangement joins TRBV29-1 to TRBJ2-1, with 7 bases fitting TRBD1. The CDR3 covers 13 residues. From germline, CDR1 is SQVTM and CDR2 ANQGSEA. J lost 10 bases, V lost 5 bases, and 11 bases had no gene match. The DNA for the CDR3 is TGCAGCGTTACAGGGGTGAGCTCCTACGAGCAGTTCTTC. This encodes CSVTGVSSYEQFF.

The CDR3 nucleotides read TGTGCCAGCAGTCGCGAAGTGAGGGACACTGAAGCTTTCTTT. Its translation is CASSREVRDTEAFF. The chain joins TRBV6-5 to TRBJ1-1; D remains ambiguous. The V end lost 5 bases, the J end lost 3 bases, and 13 bases lay between the germline ends. There are 14 residues in the CDR3. Germline CDR1 is MNHEY and CDR2 is SVGAGI.

This clonotype was recorded only once. V gene TRBV10-2 combines with J gene TRBJ2-4; perhaps TRBD1 as D (5 bases). The germline V gene encodes CDR1 WSHSY and CDR2 SAAADI. CDR3 length: 14 residues. V was cut by 6 bases and J by 13 bases, with 22 bases left in between. CDR3 in DNA: TGCGCCAGCAGGCCGATGGAGACAGTCCTTGAGCAGTACTTC. Residues: CASRPMETVLEQYF.

The chain combines TRBV4-2 with TRBJ2-1; 9 bases match TRBD2. V was pared by 5 bases and J by 4 bases, with 6 bases of the junction left unmatched. The CDR3 sequence is 15 residues long. Germline V gene sequence: CDR1 LGHNA, CDR2 YNFKEQ. In DNA, the CDR3 is TGTGCCAGCAGCACCAGCGGGGGGAGATACAATGAGCAGTTCTTC. Its protein product is CASSTSGGRYNEQFF.

This clonotype has a handful of counts. The chain couples TRBV7-2 to TRBJ2-3; D not resolved. V lost 5 bases and J 3 bases, leaving 9 bases between the germline ends. The CDR3 has 13 amino acids. CDR1 is SGHTA and CDR2 is FQGNSA in the germline V gene. CDR3 nucleotides: TGTGCCAGCAGCCCATGGGGAACAGATACGCAGTATTTT. Protein: CASSPWGTDTQYF.

The gene calls are TRBV5-1 and TRBJ1-1, with a tentative D call TRBD1 (5 bases). The V gene lost 0 bases and the J gene lost 5 bases, with 17 bases spanning the gap. This CDR3 comprises 16 residues. Germline V CDR1 and CDR2: SGHRS, YFSETQ. The CDR3 sequence: CASSLEPQGKRTEAFF. CDR3 bases: TGCGCCAGCAGCTTGGAGCCCCAGGGAAAAAGGACTGAAGCTTTCTTT. Drawing the rest from reference TRBV5-1 and TRBJ1-1, the complete variable domain is KAGVTQTPRYLIKTRGQQVTLSCSPISGHRSVSWYQQTPGQGLQFLFEYFSETQRNKGNFPGRFSGRQFSNSRSEMNVSTLELGDSALYLCASSLEPQGKRTEAFFGQGTRLTVV.

The rearrangement uses TRBV27 and TRBJ2-1; D call uncertain. The V end lost 7 bases, the J end lost 9 bases, and 16 bases lay between the germline ends. The CDR3 has 13 amino acids. Per germline, CDR1 MNHEY and CDR2 SMNVEV (reference sequence). In nucleotides, the CDR3 is TGTGCCAGCACACGGGTTCCCCCGGGTGAGCAGTTCTTC. Its translation is CASTRVPPGEQFF.

A single count supports this clonotype. One end of the junction does not line up with germline, which may come from a read error. The chain combines TRBV10-3 with TRBJ2-5, with a weak D call TRBD2 (5 bases). The CDR3 is 12 residues long. CDR1 is ENHRY and CDR2 is SYGVKD in the germline V gene. In nucleotides, the CDR3 is TGTGCCGTCAGTGAGGGACAAGAGACCCAGTACTTC. Amino acid sequence: CAVSEGQETQYF.

The rearrangement joins TRBV20-1 to TRBJ2-7; 15 bases fit TRBD2. After removal of 6 bases from V and 2 bases from J, the junction contained 11 bases not matched to a gene. This CDR3 spans 17 amino acids. Germline CDR1 is DFQATT and CDR2 is SNEGSKA (reference sequence). CDR3 nucleotides: TGCAGTGCCAGGCCAACCGGACTAGCGGGGGGGCCCTACGAGCAGTACTTC. This gives the protein CSARPTGLAGGPYEQYF.

This clonotype was seen just once. The rearrangement joins TRBV9 to TRBJ1-4, with 7 bases matching TRBD1. J was trimmed by 7 bases and V by 3 bases; bases with no gene match: 6. From germline, CDR1 is SGDLS and CDR2 YYNGEE. This CDR3 has 14 amino acids. The CDR3 spells CASSAGQLVEKLFF. The CDR3 DNA is TGTGCCAGCAGCGCGGGACAGTTAGTTGAAAAACTGTTTTTT.

Concerning this clonotype: This may stem from a read error, because a much larger clone lies one nucleotide away. The chain links TRBV2 to TRBJ2-3; D is tentatively TRBD1 or TRBD2 (5 bases each). The germline CDR1 and CDR2 sequences are SNHLY and FYNNEI. V was trimmed by 11 bases and J by 0 bases, leaving 18 bases between them. The CDR3 runs to 15 residues. In nucleotides, the CDR3 is TGTGCCGGCGACGGGGCGGTGATTAGCACAGATACGCAGTATTTT. Its translation: CAGDGAVISTDTQYF.

The chain couples TRBV4-3 to TRBJ1-4, with 10 bases that match TRBD1. This CDR3 region has 16 residues. Germline trimming cut 0 bases from V and 5 bases from J; bases unmatched to any gene: 3. The germline gives CDR1 LGHNA, CDR2 YSLEER. CDR3 amino acids: CASSQDGDRGNEKLFF. CDR3 nucleotide sequence: TGCGCCAGCAGCCAAGATGGGGACAGGGGAAATGAAAAACTGTTTTTT.

This clonotype showed up just once. The chain is built from TRBV7-2 and TRBJ2-1, with D tentatively TRBD2 (5 bases). V lost 5 bases to trimming and J lost 4 bases, with 15 bases between them. Germline-derived CDR1 and CDR2 are SGHTA and FQGNSA. The CDR3 has 15 residues. CDR3 bases: TGTGCCAGCAGCACGAATAGTCGGGGTTACAATGAGCAGTTCTTC. Encoded protein: CASSTNSRGYNEQFF.

CDR3 sequence reads: CASSSGQGSADTQYF. In DNA form, the CDR3 reads TGTGCCAGCAGCTCGGGACAGGGTTCTGCAGATACGCAGTATTTT. This chain connects TRBV11-3 to TRBJ2-3, with 9 bases fitting TRBD1. This CDR3 spans 15 amino acids. V shed 4 bases, J shed 4 bases, and the junction held 6 bases outside the gene matches. Germline CDR1 is SGHNT and CDR2 is YENEEA.

The rearrangement joins TRBV11-2 to TRBJ2-1; D may correspond to TRBD1 or TRBD2 (7 bases each). Looked up from germline, CDR1 is SGHAT and CDR2 is FQNNGV. There are 17 residues in the CDR3. V lost 1 base to trimming and J lost 4 bases, with 17 bases between them. The CDR3 coding sequence is TGTGCCAGCAGCTTAGTGCGGGGCAGGGGGGGTTACAATGAGCAGTTCTTC. Its protein product is CASSLVRGRGGYNEQFF.